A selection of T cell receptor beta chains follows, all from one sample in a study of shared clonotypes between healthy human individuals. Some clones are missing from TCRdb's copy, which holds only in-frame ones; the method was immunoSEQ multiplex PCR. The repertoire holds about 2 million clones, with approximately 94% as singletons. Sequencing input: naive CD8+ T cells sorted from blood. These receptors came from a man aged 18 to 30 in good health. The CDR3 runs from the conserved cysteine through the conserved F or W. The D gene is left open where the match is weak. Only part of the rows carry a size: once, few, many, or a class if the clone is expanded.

CDR3nt: TGCGCCAGCAGCCAAGATTCACTAGCGGGAGACATTAGGGAGTACTTC
CDR3aa: CASSQDSLAGDIREYF
abundance: -
d_gene: TRBD2
v_gene: TRBV4-1
j_gene: TRBJ2-5

CDR3nt: TGTGCCAGCAGTTCCCGGGACACTAATGAAAAACTGTTTTTT
CDR3aa: CASSSRDTNEKLFF
abundance: -
d_gene: -
v_gene: TRBV27
j_gene: TRBJ1-4

CDR3nt: TGTGCCAGCAGTTCCCCGCTTCTGGTCCTCAGCTCCTACAATGAGCAGTTCTTC
CDR3aa: CASSSPLLVLSSYNEQFF
abundance: -
d_gene: -
v_gene: TRBV28
j_gene: TRBJ2-1

CDR3nt: TGCGCCAGCAGCCAAAGACAGGGGAGCTCCTACGAGCAGTACTTC
CDR3aa: CASSQRQGSSYEQYF
abundance: -
d_gene: TRBD1
v_gene: TRBV4-1
j_gene: TRBJ2-7

CDR3nt: TGCGCCAGCAGCCAAGCTACGGGACTAAGCGGCCACCACGAGCAGTACTTC
CDR3aa: CASSQATGLSGHHEQYF
abundance: -
d_gene: TRBD2
v_gene: TRBV4-1
j_gene: TRBJ2-7

CDR3nt: TGTGCCAGCAGCTGGATGAAAGAGACCCAGTACTTC
CDR3aa: CASSWMKETQYF
abundance: -
d_gene: -
v_gene: TRBV28
j_gene: TRBJ2-5

CDR3nt: TGTGCCAGCAGTGGCCCACGCGGGGGCCAAGAGACCCAGTACTTC
CDR3aa: CASSGPRGGQETQYF
abundance: -
d_gene: TRBD2
v_gene: TRBV6-1
j_gene: TRBJ2-5

CDR3nt: TGCGCCAGCAGCCAGGCGACTAGCCAAAGACCCTACGAGCAGTACTTC
CDR3aa: CASSQATSQRPYEQYF
abundance: -
d_gene: TRBD2
v_gene: TRBV4-3
j_gene: TRBJ2-7

CDR3nt: TGTGCCAGCAGTCCCTCCCTGGGACAGCTTACCTATGGCTACACCTTC
CDR3aa: CASSPSLGQLTYGYTF
abundance: once
d_gene: TRBD1
v_gene: TRBV27
j_gene: TRBJ1-2

CDR3nt: TGTGCCAGCAGCTTAACAGGGGCGGGTGACACTGAAGCTTTCTTT
CDR3aa: CASSLTGAGDTEAFF
abundance: few
d_gene: TRBD1
v_gene: TRBV5-4
j_gene: TRBJ1-1

CDR3nt: TGTGCCAGCAGAACGGGACAGGGGGATGTCGGGGCCAACGTCCTGACTTTC
CDR3aa: CASRTGQGDVGANVLTF
abundance: -
d_gene: TRBD1
v_gene: TRBV13
j_gene: TRBJ2-6

CDR3nt: TGCGCCAGCAGCCCCCTTAGCACAGATACGCAGTATTTT
CDR3aa: CASSPLSTDTQYF
abundance: -
d_gene: -
v_gene: TRBV10-1
j_gene: TRBJ2-3

CDR3nt: TGTGCCAGCAGCGGACATAGGGGCTACAATGAGCAGTTCTTC
CDR3aa: CASSGHRGYNEQFF
abundance: -
d_gene: -
v_gene: TRBV9
j_gene: TRBJ2-1

CDR3nt: TGTGCCAGCAGCCCGAGGGACAGGGAAATCACTGAAGCTTTCTTT
CDR3aa: CASSPRDREITEAFF
abundance: -
d_gene: TRBD1
v_gene: TRBV13
j_gene: TRBJ1-1

CDR3nt: -
CDR3aa: CASSPSSGQGAVSEQYF
abundance: once
d_gene: -
v_gene: TRBV27
j_gene: TRBJ2-7